This T cell receptor (beta chain) was sequenced in a study of CD8 T cells in Susac syndrome. Healthy donors constituted the control group, matched for age and sex. Reverse transcription of roughly 0.45 to 1 ug RNA used random hexamers. Multiplex PCR with immunoSEQ amplified the TCR beta CDR3 across 54 Vbeta and 13 Jbeta. TCRdb redid the calling of the immunoSEQ multiplex PCR reads with MiXCR, one entry per CDR3 protein. This table has approximately 120,000 distinct CDR3 sequences, about 96% appearing once. Input material: CD4+ T cells from PBMCs. This sequence was found in a human donor in good health.

CDR3 in amino acids: CSTALGGETQYF. The CDR3 nucleotides read TGCAGCACTGCGCTGGGGGGGGAGACCCAGTACTTC. The chain recombines TRBV29-1 with TRBJ2-5; 7 bases fit TRBD2. The CDR3 has 12 residues. V lost 8 bases, J lost 5 bases, and 8 bases stayed unmatched. Germline CDR1 SQVTM, CDR2 ANQGSEA.